A selection of T cell receptor beta chains follows, all from one sample in a study of cytomegalovirus exposure and HLA in healthy donors. Repertoires were generated with immunoSEQ multiplex PCR, while TCRdb's copy carries only in-frame clones and drops some. The sample has 150,000 to 200,000 clones; under 90% are singletons. Sequencing was done on a sample of PBMCs. These receptors originate from a woman aged 18-29 years in good health and CMV-seropositive. The CDR3 runs from the conserved cysteine through the conserved F or W. The D gene is left open where the match is weak. Size values are once, few and many counts, or a class for expanded clones, and some rows have none.

NA	NA	TRBJ1-1	TRBV5-4	CASSLGQGGTEAFF	TGTGCCAGCAGCTTGGGTCAGGGAGGAACTGAAGCTTTCTTT
NA	NA	TRBJ2-4	TRBV4-3	CASSQELQGMMAKNIQYF	TGCGCCAGCAGCCAAGAGCTTCAGGGGATGATGGCCAAAAACATTCAGTACTTC
TRBD2	few	TRBJ2-7	TRBV11-2	CASSGTSSGNIYEQYF	TGTGCCAGCAGTGGAACCTCTAGCGGGAATATTTACGAGCAGTACTTC
NA	NA	TRBJ2-5	TRBV6-5	CASRQGGETQYF	TGTGCCAGCAGACAGGGCGGAGAGACCCAGTACTTC
NA	NA	TRBJ2-1	TRBV27	CASSFEAANEQFF	TGTGCCAGCAGTTTTGAAGCGGCCAATGAGCAGTTCTTC
TRBD2	NA	TRBJ2-1	TRBV4-2	CASSHPGGGNEQFF	TGTGCCAGCAGCCATCCGGGGGGAGGCAATGAGCAGTTCTTC
TRBD1	NA	TRBJ2-3	TRBV5-6	CASSDDTGEHTDTQYF	TGTGCCAGCAGCGACGACACAGGGGAGCACACAGATACGCAGTATTTT
TRBD1	NA	TRBJ1-5	TRBV19	CASSILIGTGEQPQHF	TGTGCCAGTAGTATATTAATAGGGACAGGGGAACAGCCCCAGCATTTT
NA	NA	TRBJ1-2	TRBV28	CASSSPGGSSYGYTF	TGTGCCAGCAGTTCCCCGGGGGGCTCATCCTATGGCTACACCTTC
NA	once	TRBJ2-7	TRBV7-8	CASSMPPTGKYEQYF	TGTGCCAGCAGCATGCCTCCGACGGGAAAATACGAGCAGTACTTC
NA	NA	TRBJ2-3	TRBV19	CASSAPGDTQYF	TGTGCCAGTAGCGCCCCCGGAGATACGCAGTATTTT
TRBD1	NA	TRBJ1-2	TRBV18	CASSQGAEYGYTF	TGTGCCAGCTCACAGGGGGCTGAGTATGGCTACACCTTC
NA	NA	TRBJ1-2	TRBV6-1	CASSEAGREGGGYTF	TGTGCCAGCAGTGAAGCGGGCAGGGAGGGGGGTGGCTACACCTTC
NA	NA	TRBJ2-2	TRBV19	CASRLRGSGTGELFF	TGTGCCAGTCGCCTCCGGGGGTCGGGCACCGGGGAGCTGTTTTTT